These 20 T cell receptor beta chains share one sample of origin, sequenced in a study of cytomegalovirus exposure and HLA in healthy donors. The PCR made use of 60 Vbeta and 13 Jbeta primers. Method: immunoSEQ multiplex PCR; TCRdb's copy keeps in-frame clones and lacks some. The sample has about 130,000 clones, over 70% seen once. The sequenced sample consisted of PBMCs. The receptors were gathered from a man aged 40-49 years in good health and CMV-seropositive.

This clone was recorded once. CDR3 sequence (DNA): TGTGCCTGGAGCAGGGGACAGTACGAGCAGTACTTC. Its translation is CAWSRGQYEQYF. The rearrangement uses TRBV30 and TRBJ2-5; 7 bases fit TRBD1. The DNA end is more similar to TRBJ2-7, so the J call may be wrong. The CDR3 runs to 12 residues. Per germline, CDR1 GTSNPN and CDR2 SVGIG (reference sequence).

The chain couples TRBV6-4 to TRBJ2-2; D possibly corresponds to TRBD2 (6 bases). V lost 6 bases and J lost 7, with 15 bases in between. This CDR3 contains 14 residues. Germline V CDR1 and CDR2: MRHNA, SNTAGT. CDR3 bases: TGTGCCAGCAGGGGGGGACCGAGCGTCGGGGAGCTGTTTTTT. Translating it yields CASRGGPSVGELFF.

This sequence joins TRBV7-9 and TRBJ2-7; 11 positions match TRBD1. V shed 1 base, J shed 4 bases, and the junction held 6 bases outside the gene matches. This CDR3 is built from 16 residues. Germline V CDR1 and CDR2: SEHNR, FQNEAQ (reference sequence). Written as DNA, the CDR3 is TGTGCCAGCAGCTTAGGGCCGGGACAGGGGGTGTACGAGCAGTACTTC. Translating it yields CASSLGPGQGVYEQYF.

The V call is TRBV6-1, the J call TRBJ1-4; possible D gene TRBD1, 6 bases. From germline, CDR1 is MNHNS and CDR2 SASEGT. The CDR3 consists of 15 residues. Trimming took off 7 bases at V and 4 bases at J, with 16 bases between the two ends. DNA of the CDR3: TGTGCCAGCAAACCGGGACATCAAGATAATGAAAAACTGTTTTTT. It codes for CASKPGHQDNEKLFF.

The CDR3 is CASIGSTNTGELFF. In DNA form, the CDR3 reads TGCGCCAGCATCGGTAGTACGAACACCGGGGAGCTGTTTTTT. V gene TRBV10-2 combines with J gene TRBJ2-2; D gene unclear. Trimming removed 7 bases from V and 0 bases from J, with 9 bases in between. The CDR3 length is 14 residues. The V gene's germline CDR1 is WSHSY and CDR2 SAAADI.

This clone was counted only a few times. The chain uses TRBV6-5 and TRBJ1-5, with TRBD1 matching 7 bases. Germline V gene sequence: CDR1 MNHEY, CDR2 SVGAGI. Trimming removed 8 bases from V and 2 bases from J; junction bases left unmatched: 6. The CDR3 length is 14 residues. In nucleotides, the CDR3 is TGTGCCAGCTCAGGGGGAAGTCGCAATCAGCCCCAGCATTTT. Its protein product is CASSGGSRNQPQHF.

The V call is TRBV20-1, the J call TRBJ1-2, with 7 positions matching TRBD1. Germline V CDR1 and CDR2: DFQATT, SNEGSKA (reference sequence). This CDR3 region has 11 residues. The junction had 2 bases not matched to a gene; V was cut back by 6 bases and J by 4 bases. CDR3 DNA sequence: TGCAGTGCCTGGGACAGCTATGGCTACACCTTC. Amino acids: CSAWDSYGYTF.

This rearrangement joins TRBV7-2 to TRBJ2-3, with D maybe TRBD2 (6 bases). With 2 bases removed from V and 0 bases from J, the gap between germline ends came to 15 bases. The CDR3 runs 17 residues. Germline CDR1 SGHTA, CDR2 FQGNSA. CDR3 coding DNA: TGTGCCAGCAGCTTAAAGGGCCCGGGACTTAGCACAGATACGCAGTATTTT. It yields the protein CASSLKGPGLSTDTQYF.

The chain has TRBV10-2 and TRBJ2-7; perhaps TRBD1 as D (6 bases). The V end was cut by 6 bases, the J end by 0 bases, with 15 bases between. There are 15 residues in the CDR3. Germline V gene data show CDR1 as WSHSY and CDR2 as SAAADI. This CDR3 is CASRARDKGSYEQYF. CDR3 sequence (DNA): TGCGCCAGCAGGGCCCGGGACAAGGGCTCCTACGAGCAGTACTTC.

The genes are TRBV5-1 and TRBJ2-7; 9 bases align to TRBD1. Germline CDR1 SGHRS, CDR2 YFSETQ. V was pared by 6 bases and J by 6 bases, with 7 bases of the junction left unmatched. The CDR3 is 13 residues long. CDR3 nucleotides: TGCGCCAGCACCGGGACAGGGAGTCGCGAGCAGTACTTC. Amino acids: CASTGTGSREQYF.

The chain carries TRBV19 and TRBJ2-1; 8 positions match TRBD1. In germline, CDR1 is LNHDA, CDR2 SQIVND (reference sequence). This CDR3 contains 17 residues. V gave up 5 bases and J gave up 2 bases; unmatched junction bases: 11. The CDR3 region is CASSPTVTGVAYNEQFF. As DNA, the CDR3 is TGTGCCAGTAGTCCTACTGTGACAGGGGTCGCCTACAATGAGCAGTTCTTC. The entire variable domain, with the rest obtained from reference TRBV19 and TRBJ2-1, is as follows: DGGITQSPKYLFRKEGQNVTLSCEQNLNHDAMYWYRQDPGQGLRLIYYSQIVNDFQKGDIAEGYSVSREKKESFPLTVTSAQKNPTAFYLCASSPTVTGVAYNEQFFGPGTRLTVL.

The V gene is TRBV19, the J gene TRBJ1-3; 7 bases agree with TRBD1. In germline, CDR1 is LNHDA, CDR2 SQIVND (reference sequence). V dropped 7 bases and J dropped 0; count of bases not matched to a gene: 6. The CDR3 spans 15 residues. The CDR3 protein is CASTGGTASGNTIYF. CDR3 bases: TGTGCCAGTACCGGAGGGACAGCCTCTGGAAACACCATATATTTT.

This clone was detected only a few times. The V gene is TRBV9, the J gene TRBJ2-2, with D perhaps matching TRBD2 (5 bases). Trimming pared 0 bases from V and 5 bases from J, leaving 5 bases between. CDR1 and CDR2 (germline): SGDLS, YYNGEE. This CDR3 comprises 13 residues. As DNA, the CDR3 is TGTGCCAGCAGCGTAGCGGGGACCGGGGAGCTGTTTTTT. Encoded protein: CASSVAGTGELFF.

A remark on this clone: Additional DNA sequences in this sample encode the identical CDR3. The V and J genes are TRBV2 and TRBJ1-6; 8 bases are shared with TRBD1. Germline V CDR1 and CDR2: SNHLY, FYNNEI. The ends lost 11 bases at V and 7 bases at J; junction bases unmatched: 13. The CDR3 length is 15 residues. The CDR3, as DNA: TGTGCCGGAGAGAGGCGGCAGGGGGCCAATTCACCCCTCCACTTT. Translation: CAGERRQGANSPLHF.

With respect to this clone: Distinct nucleotide sequences in the sample also encode this CDR3. The chain carries TRBV2 and TRBJ2-1, with 14 bases lining up with TRBD2. V gave up 5 bases and J gave up 4 bases; unmatched junction bases: 7. There are 17 residues in the CDR3. In germline, CDR1 is SNHLY, CDR2 FYNNEI. The CDR3 here is CASSYSGLAGVYNEQFF. The CDR3 nucleotides are TGTGCCAGCAGTTACTCGGGACTAGCGGGGGTTTACAATGAGCAGTTCTTC.

The V call is TRBV25-1, the J call TRBJ2-5; D might be TRBD2 (6 bases). This CDR3 comprises 15 residues. V gave up 6 bases and J gave up 3 bases, with 17 bases separating them. The germline V gene encodes CDR1 MGHDK and CDR2 SYGVNS. CDR3 bases: TGTGCCAGCAGCGGACGATTGCGGGGAAAAGAGACCCAGTACTTC. It specifies CASSGRLRGKETQYF.

The chain combines TRBV2 with TRBJ1-2; TRBD1 aligns across 9 bases. Germline trimming cut 7 bases from V and 1 base from J; bases unmatched to any gene: 10. This CDR3 comprises 16 residues. Per the germline V gene, CDR1 is SNHLY and CDR2 is FYNNEI. The CDR3 DNA is TGTGCCAGCACAGGGGACAGGGATGCTCTTAACTATGGCTACACCTTC. Protein: CASTGDRDALNYGYTF.

The V gene is TRBV6-6, the J gene TRBJ1-3; 9 bases are shared with TRBD1. The germline CDR1 and CDR2 sequences are MNHNY and SVGAGI (reference sequence). J was trimmed by 2 bases and V by 4 bases; bases with no gene match: 3. The CDR3 runs to 15 residues. CDR3 sequence: CASSSGQGTGNTIYF. CDR3 bases: TGTGCCAGCAGTTCGGGACAGGGCACTGGAAACACCATATATTTT.

Points on this clone: This same CDR3 is encoded by further DNA sequences in the sample. This chain connects TRBV5-1 to TRBJ2-2; the match to TRBD1 covers 10 bases. The V and J ends lost 3 bases and 3 bases, in that order; junction bases with no gene match: 2. The CDR3 loop spans 15 amino acids. Germline lookup yields CDR1 SGHRS and CDR2 YFSETQ. CDR3: CASSWTGGDTGELFF. CDR3 coding DNA: TGCGCCAGCAGCTGGACAGGGGGAGACACCGGGGAGCTGTTTTTT.

The gene calls are TRBV2 and TRBJ1-5, with D unclear. Germline V gives CDR1 SNHLY, CDR2 FYNNEI. This CDR3 contains 14 residues. Deletions cut 4 bases from V and 6 bases from J, with 13 bases between. CDR3 sequence (DNA): TGTGCCAGCAGTGCCGAGACGAGGATTCAGCCCCAGCATTTT. Its translation: CASSAETRIQPQHF.